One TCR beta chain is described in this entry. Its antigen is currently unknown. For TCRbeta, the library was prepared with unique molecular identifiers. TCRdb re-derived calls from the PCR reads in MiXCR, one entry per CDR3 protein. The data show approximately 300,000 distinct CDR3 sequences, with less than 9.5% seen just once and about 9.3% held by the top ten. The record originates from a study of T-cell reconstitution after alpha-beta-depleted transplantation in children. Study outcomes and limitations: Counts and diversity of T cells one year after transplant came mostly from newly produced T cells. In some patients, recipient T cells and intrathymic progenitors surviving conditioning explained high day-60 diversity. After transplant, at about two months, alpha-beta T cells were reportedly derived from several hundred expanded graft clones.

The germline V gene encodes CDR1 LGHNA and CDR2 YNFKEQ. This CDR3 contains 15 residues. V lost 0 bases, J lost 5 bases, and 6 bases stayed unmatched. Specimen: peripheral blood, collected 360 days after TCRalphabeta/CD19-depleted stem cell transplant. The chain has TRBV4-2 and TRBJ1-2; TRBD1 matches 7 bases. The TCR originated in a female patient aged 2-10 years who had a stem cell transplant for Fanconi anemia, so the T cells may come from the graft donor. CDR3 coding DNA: TGTGCCAGCAGCCAAGAGCCAGGGGGGTCATATGGCTACACCTTC. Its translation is CASSQEPGGSYGYTF.